The clone carrying this TCR beta chain was detected only a few times. The sample comes from a study of blood T cell repertoires in COVID-19. Study as a whole: Samples taken during acute and convalescent COVID-19 were collected in the United States, Italy and Spain.

Cohort allocation depended upon clinical history that participants reported. Per the germline V gene, CDR1 is SQVTM and CDR2 is ANQGSEA. V was shortened by 6 bases and J by 6 bases, with 14 bases between the two germline ends. The CDR3 is 12 residues long. Per the original data handling: Amplified reference gene primers provided the basis for estimating nucleated cell counts. The protocol was immunoSEQ multiplex PCR, while the TCRdb copy is restricted to in-frame clones and leaves out a portion. That table gives V, J and clone size, and the DNA gave D and trimming. The data show about 220,000 clones, roughly 89% seen once.

Sequenced sample: PBMCs or T cells enriched from blood (not recorded which). The chain links TRBV29-1 to TRBJ1-1; D gene uncertain. The TCR was taken from a woman aged 30 to 39 with acute COVID-19. The CDR3 bases are TGCAGCGTCTTTAGCCGGGTTTCTGAAGCTTTCTTT. This sequence encodes CSVFSRVSEAFF.